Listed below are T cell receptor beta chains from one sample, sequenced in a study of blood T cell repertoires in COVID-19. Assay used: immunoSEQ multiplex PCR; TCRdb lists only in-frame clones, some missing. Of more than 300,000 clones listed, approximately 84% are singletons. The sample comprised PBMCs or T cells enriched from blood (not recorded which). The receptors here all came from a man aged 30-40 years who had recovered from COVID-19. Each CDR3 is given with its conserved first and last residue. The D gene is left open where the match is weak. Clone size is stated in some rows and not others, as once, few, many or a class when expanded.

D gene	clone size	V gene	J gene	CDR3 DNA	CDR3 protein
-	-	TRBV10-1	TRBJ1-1	TGCGCCAGCAGTAAAGAGGGGAACACTGAAGCTTTCTTT	CASSKEGNTEAFF
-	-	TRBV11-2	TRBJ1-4	TGTGCCAGCAGCTCCCTTGGCCTAGGAGGGTGGGCTAATGAAAAACTGTTTTTT	CASSSLGLGGWANEKLFF
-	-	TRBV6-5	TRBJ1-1	TGTGCCAGCAGACTCACCGGGAACACTGAAGCTTTCTTT	CASRLTGNTEAFF
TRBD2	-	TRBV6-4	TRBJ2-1	TGTGCCAGCAGTGACTCAGGACTAGCGGGGGGTTTCTCCTACAATGAGCAGTTCTTC	CASSDSGLAGGFSYNEQFF
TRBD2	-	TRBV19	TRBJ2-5	TGTGCCAGTAGTTCCATAGCGGGAGGGTTGGAGACCCAGTACTTC	CASSSIAGGLETQYF
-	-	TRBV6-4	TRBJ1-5	TGTGCCAGCAGTGACTCCGGTCAGCCCCAGCATTTT	CASSDSGQPQHF
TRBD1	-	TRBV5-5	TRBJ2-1	TGTGCCAGCAGCTACGACAGGGAGACCTACAATGAGCAGTTCTTC	CASSYDRETYNEQFF
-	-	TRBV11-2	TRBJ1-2	TGTGCCAGCAGCTTAGATAGGGGAGGGGGCTACACCTTC	CASSLDRGGGYTF
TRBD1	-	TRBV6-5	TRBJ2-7	TGTGCCAGCAGTAAACCGGGACAGGGGTTCTACGAGCAGTACTTC	CASSKPGQGFYEQYF
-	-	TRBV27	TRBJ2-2	TGTGCCAGCAGACGGGGGAACACCGGGGAGCTGTTTTTT	CASRRGNTGELFF
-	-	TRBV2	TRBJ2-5	TGTGCCAGCAGTTTGGACATATCAGAGACCCAGTACTTC	CASSLDISETQYF
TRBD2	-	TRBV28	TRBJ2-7	TGTGCCAGCACCCTGGGACTAGCGGGGGGAAAAACTTCCTACGAGCAGTACTTC	CASTLGLAGGKTSYEQYF
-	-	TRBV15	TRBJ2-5	TGTGCCACCAGCAGAACCCGACGGGTGGAGACCCAGTACTTC	CATSRTRRVETQYF
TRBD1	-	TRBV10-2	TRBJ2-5	TGCGCCAGCAGTCTCCAGGGGGTCGAGACCCAGTACTTC	CASSLQGVETQYF
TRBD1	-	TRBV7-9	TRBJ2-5	TGTGCCAGCAGCGCGGACAGGGGGCTCCAAGAGACCCAGTACTTC	CASSADRGLQETQYF
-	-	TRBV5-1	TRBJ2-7	TGCGCCAGCAGCTCCGGGGGTAGGAGCTCCTACGAGCAGTACTTC	CASSSGGRSSYEQYF
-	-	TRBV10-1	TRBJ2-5	TGCGCCAGCAGTGAGTCCGGGGAAGAGACCCAGTACTTC	CASSESGEETQYF
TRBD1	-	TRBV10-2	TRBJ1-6	TGCGCCAGCAGTCTACAGGGGCCGGGCAATTCACCCCTCCACTTT	CASSLQGPGNSPLHF
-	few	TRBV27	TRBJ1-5	TGTGCCAGCAGTTCGGCAGGGCTTCAGCCCCAGCATTTT	CASSSAGLQPQHF
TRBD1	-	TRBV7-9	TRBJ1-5	TGTGCCAGCAGTCTGACAGGGAATCAGCCCCAGCATTTT	CASSLTGNQPQHF
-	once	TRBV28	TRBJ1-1	TGTGCCAGCAGTTTATTACAATTCACTGAAGCTTTCTTT	CASSLLQFTEAFF
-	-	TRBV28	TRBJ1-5	TGTGCCAGCAGTTCATTACAGGACAATCAGCCCCAGCATTTT	CASSSLQDNQPQHF
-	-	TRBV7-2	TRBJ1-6	TGTGCCAGCAGCTTAGATCGGCAGGGTTATTCACCCCTCCACTTT	CASSLDRQGYSPLHF
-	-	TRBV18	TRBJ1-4	TGTGCCAGCTCACCGGGGCAGGGCCATGAAAAACTGTTTTTT	CASSPGQGHEKLFF
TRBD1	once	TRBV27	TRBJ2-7	TGTGCCAGCAGTTTGGGGACAGGGGCCTACGAGCAGTACTTC	CASSLGTGAYEQYF
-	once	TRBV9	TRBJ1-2	TGTGCCAGCAGCGTAGTCGGGGGGCAGGGTTATGGCTACACCTTC	CASSVVGGQGYGYTF
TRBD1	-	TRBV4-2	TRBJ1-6	TGTGCCAGCAGCCGCCCGGGACAGCTAAATTCACCCCTCCACTTT	CASSRPGQLNSPLHF